The 26 T cell receptor beta chains presented below share a single source sample, sequenced in a study of shared clonotypes between healthy human individuals. Here immunoSEQ multiplex PCR was the method, and the copy in TCRdb shows in-frame clones only, minus some. The repertoire includes over 950,000 clones, 77% of them detected once, and about 0.89% sits in the top ten. Sequencing used memory CD4+ T cells from PBMCs. Subset denoted: CD45RA-negative fraction. The receptors were sampled from a man younger than 35 in good health. Some clones in this sample may be carry-over from other donors' samples.

The chain combines TRBV6-5 with TRBJ1-4, with D possibly being TRBD1 (5 bases). This CDR3 is 15 amino acids long. The ends were cut back, 0 bases at V and 8 bases at J, with 13 bases in the middle. Germline V lookup: CDR1 MNHEY, CDR2 SVGAGI. The CDR3 DNA reads as TGTGCCAGCAGTTACTCGACGGGGGGGTCAGAAAAACTGTTTTTT. Protein sequence: CASSYSTGGSEKLFF.

This chain connects TRBV4-1 to TRBJ1-1; D is possibly TRBD1 (6 bases). CDR3 length equals 17 residues. Germline V gene lookup returns CDR1 MGHRA and CDR2 YSYEKL. Trimming took off 1 base at V and 1 base at J, with 16 bases between the two ends. The CDR3 nucleotides read TGCGCCAGCAGCCAAGGCCAGACAGGTCCCCAGAACACTGAAGCTTTCTTT. Its translation is CASSQGQTGPQNTEAFF.

In DNA, the CDR3 is TGTGCCAGCTCACCGCCGGGACAGAGAAATATTCAGTACTTC. Translated: CASSPPGQRNIQYF. This chain links TRBV18 with TRBJ2-4; 7 bases are shared with TRBD1. The CDR3 is 14 residues long. The germline V gene encodes CDR1 KGHSH and CDR2 LQKENI. V gave up 3 bases and J gave up 10 bases; unmatched junction bases: 9. Based on the CDR3 plus reference TRBV18 and TRBJ2-4, the full variable domain is NAGVMQNPRHLVRRRGQEARLRCSPMKGHSHVYWYRQLPEEGLKFMVYLQKENIIDESGMPKERFSAEFPKEGPSILRIQQVVRGDSAAYFCASSPPGQRNIQYFGAGTRLSVL.

This clone showed up just once. In DNA, the CDR3 is TGTGCCAGCAGGCGACAGGGAAACACCGGGGAGCTGTTTTTT. It translates to CASRRQGNTGELFF. The rearrangement links TRBV6-5 to TRBJ2-2; 7 nucleotides match TRBD1. The germline V gene has CDR1 MNHEY and CDR2 SVGAGI. Trimming cost V 6 bases and J 2 bases; bases outside gene matches: 3. CDR3 length: 14 amino acids.

This chain connects TRBV7-9 to TRBJ1-4, with 8 positions matching TRBD1. V gave up 3 bases and J gave up 1 base; unmatched junction bases: 4. This CDR3 contains 16 residues. The V gene's germline CDR1 is SEHNR and CDR2 FQNEAQ (reference sequence). This CDR3 reads CASSFTGGRTNEKLFF. The CDR3 DNA follows: TGTGCCAGCAGCTTTACAGGGGGAAGAACTAATGAAAAACTGTTTTTT.

This clone was counted between two and nine times. The chain combines TRBV5-1 with TRBJ1-3; maybe TRBD1 (5 bases). The CDR3 covers 13 residues. Germline assignment: CDR1 SGHRS and CDR2 YFSETQ. Trimming stripped 4 bases from V and 8 bases from J, with 13 bases between. The CDR3 here is CASSAQGEDTIYF. CDR3 in DNA: TGCGCCAGCAGCGCTCAGGGTGAAGACACCATATATTTT.

On this clone itself: This clone may be a read error of a much larger clone one base away. CDR3 in amino acids: CASSGGPGGDNQPQHF. Written as DNA, the CDR3 is TGTGCCAGCAGTGGCGGGCCAGGGGGAGACAATCAGCCCCAGCATTTT. The chain is built from TRBV2 and TRBJ1-5; 7 bases agree with TRBD1. Germline assignment: CDR1 SNHLY and CDR2 FYNNEI. The ends lost 4 bases at V and 3 bases at J; junction bases unmatched: 9. This CDR3 region has 16 residues.

Here the CDR3 DNA reads TGTGCAAGTCGCTTAGGCCGTGGGACAGGATCCGGAGGCAGGGCAGTGTATGGCTACACCTTC. It encodes CASRLGRGTGSGGRAVYGYTF. The chain carries TRBV12-2 and TRBJ1-2; TRBD1 was called by the table and not checked on the DNA. TRBV12-2 is listed as a pseudogene. This CDR3 comprises 21 residues.

The chain uses TRBV5-1 and TRBJ1-5; no firm D call. CDR1 is SGHRS and CDR2 is YFSETQ in the germline V gene. The CDR3 consists of 18 residues. Trimming took off 0 bases at V and 1 base at J, with 17 bases between the two ends. The CDR3 sequence: CASSLAHLAGGSNQPQHF. CDR3 nucleotides: TGCGCCAGCAGCTTGGCCCATTTGGCAGGAGGAAGCAATCAGCCCCAGCATTTT. Using reference TRBV5-1 and TRBJ1-5 for the parts outside the CDR3, the full variable domain is KAGVTQTPRYLIKTRGQQVTLSCSPISGHRSVSWYQQTPGQGLQFLFEYFSETQRNKGNFPGRFSGRQFSNSRSEMNVSTLELGDSALYLCASSLAHLAGGSNQPQHFGDGTRLSIL.

Comments on this clone: This could be a read error, since a much larger clone is one nucleotide away. This chain connects TRBV4-1 to TRBJ1-2, with TRBD1 as a possible D gene (6 bases). The germline V gene has CDR1 MGHRA and CDR2 YSYEKL. The CDR3 is 13 residues long. Trimming removed 2 bases from V and 2 bases from J, with 6 bases in between. The CDR3: CASSQQGNYGYTF. The CDR3 nucleotides are TGCGCCAGCAGCCAACAGGGGAACTATGGCTACACCTTC.

This clone was picked up many times. The chain has TRBV2 and TRBJ2-5; no firm D call. Trimming pared 6 bases from V and 5 bases from J, leaving 13 bases between. The CDR3 is made up of 13 amino acids. Germline CDR1 reads SNHLY; CDR2 reads FYNNEI. This CDR3 is CASSYLVGETQYF. The CDR3 coding sequence is TGTGCCAGCAGCTACCTCGTAGGGGAGACCCAGTACTTC.

The CDR3 here is CASSLGLAGALGVEQFF. CDR3 DNA: TGTGCCAGCAGCTTGGGACTAGCGGGGGCGCTGGGGGTTGAGCAGTTCTTC. V gene TRBV11-1 combines with J gene TRBJ2-1; 14 nucleotides agree with TRBD2. The trim removed 3 bases at V and 9 bases at J, leaving 10 bases unmatched. CDR1 SGHAT and CDR2 FQDESV come from the germline V gene (reference sequence). This CDR3 contains 17 residues.

In its sample, this clone was seen a few times. This rearrangement joins TRBV14 to TRBJ2-5; 15 bases are shared with TRBD2. CDR3 length equals 17 residues. The germline gives CDR1 SGHDN, CDR2 FVKESK. Trimming removed 4 bases from V and 5 bases from J; junction bases left unmatched: 8. CDR3 sequence: CASSLGLAGGPSETQYF. The CDR3 region has the DNA TGTGCCAGCAGCCTCGGACTAGCGGGAGGGCCCTCCGAGACCCAGTACTTC.

V is TRBV5-1 and J is TRBJ2-1; D perhaps matches TRBD2 (6 bases). Germline values: CDR1 SGHRS, CDR2 YFSETQ. The CDR3 loop spans 18 amino acids. V lost 0 bases and J 5 bases, leaving 21 bases between the germline ends. CDR3 loop: CASSLGTYSGVINNEQFF. CDR3 in DNA: TGCGCCAGCAGCTTGGGAACTTATAGCGGAGTTATTAACAATGAGCAGTTCTTC.

V is TRBV18 and J is TRBJ2-3, with unresolved D. This CDR3 contains 14 residues. V gave up 3 bases and J gave up 1 base, with 8 bases separating them. In germline, CDR1 is KGHSH, CDR2 LQKENI. The CDR3 region has the DNA TGTGCCAGCTCACCTTCAGCTCGCACAGATACGCAGTATTTT. Amino acids: CASSPSARTDTQYF.

The genes are TRBV19 and TRBJ1-2; D uncertain. The germline CDR1 and CDR2 sequences are LNHDA and SQIVND (reference sequence). Trimming took 0 bases from V and 7 from J, leaving 15 bases between them. This CDR3 is 15 amino acids long. The CDR3 spells CASSIDGGRERGYTF. The CDR3 DNA sequence: TGTGCCAGTAGTATAGATGGAGGGAGGGAGCGTGGCTACACCTTC.

V usage is TRBV10-3 and J usage is TRBJ1-2; D gene ambiguous. The length of the CDR3 is 14 residues. V was shortened by 0 bases and J by 8 bases, with 13 bases between the two germline ends. Germline CDR1 reads ENHRY; CDR2 reads SYGVKD. In nucleotides, the CDR3 is TGTGCCATCAGTGAGTCGTTCGGTTACCGAGGCTACACCTTC. Translation: CAISESFGYRGYTF.

This chain links TRBV28 with TRBJ1-5, with D possibly being TRBD1 (5 bases). The V and J ends lost 5 bases and 15 bases respectively, with 17 bases between them. This CDR3 contains 12 residues. Per germline, CDR1 MDHEN and CDR2 SYDVKM. CDR3 protein: CASSLGRGRLHF. DNA for the CDR3: TGTGCCAGCAGTCTGGGTCGGGGGAGGTTGCATTTT. Full variable domain (rest looked up from reference TRBV28 and TRBJ1-5): DVKVTQSSRYLVKRTGEKVFLECVQDMDHENMFWYRQDPGLGLRLIYFSYDVKMKEKGDIPEGYSVSREKKERFSLILESASTNQTSMYLCASSLGRGRLHFGDGTRLSIL.

The V call is TRBV6-5, the J call TRBJ2-7, with a weak D call TRBD1 (5 bases). This CDR3 is built from 15 residues. The V end lost 2 bases, the J end lost 0 bases, and 11 bases lay between the germline ends. CDR1 is MNHEY and CDR2 is SVGAGI in the germline V gene. The CDR3 DNA is TGTGCCAGCAGTTACGACAGCTCCAGCTCCTACGAGCAGTACTTC. This sequence encodes CASSYDSSSSYEQYF.

The chain carries TRBV10-3 and TRBJ1-6; a possible D gene is TRBD1 (6 bases). V lost 4 bases and J 9 bases, leaving 16 bases between the germline ends. CDR1 and CDR2 (germline): ENHRY, SYGVKD. CDR3 length equals 15 residues. CDR3 in DNA: TGTGCCATCAGTGTCTTCAGGGAAGGGGGTTCACCCCTCCACTTT. This encodes CAISVFREGGSPLHF.

The chain uses TRBV13 and TRBJ2-1, with unresolved D. Deletions cut 2 bases from V and 5 bases from J, with 7 bases between. The length of the CDR3 is 13 residues. Germline CDR1 reads PRHDT; CDR2 reads FYEKMQ (reference sequence). CDR3 sequence: CASSLKRDNEQFF. CDR3 nucleotides: TGTGCCAGCAGCTTAAAACGGGACAATGAGCAGTTCTTC.

The V call is TRBV30, the J call TRBJ2-5; TRBD2 aligns across 10 bases. Germline-derived CDR1 and CDR2 are GTSNPN and SVGIG (reference sequence). This CDR3 has 14 residues. The V segment lost 3 bases and the J segment 4 bases; nucleotides outside the gene matches: 5. The CDR3 DNA is TGTGCCTGGAGAGGCCTAGCGGGAGTAGAGACCCAGTACTTC. This encodes CAWRGLAGVETQYF.

The J gene is TRBJ1-1, the V gene TRBV2; D is uncertain. Germline V gene lookup returns CDR1 SNHLY and CDR2 FYNNEI. V lost 6 bases and J lost 1, with 12 bases in between. The CDR3 contains 14 residues. CDR3 nucleotides: TGTGCCAGCAGCTATCAGACCCCGAACACTGAAGCTTTCTTT. Translation gives CASSYQTPNTEAFF.

A remark on this clone: A much larger clone differs from this one at a single base, so this may be a read error. The same CDR3 is also encoded by other DNA sequences in this sample. The J gene is TRBJ1-3, the V gene TRBV7-2; D call uncertain. The CDR3 sequence is 16 residues long. The germline V gene encodes CDR1 SGHTA and CDR2 FQGNSA. The V and J ends lost 6 bases and 3 bases respectively, with 18 bases between them. The CDR3 here is CASSRATGRGGNTIYF. CDR3 coding DNA: TGTGCCAGCAGTCGGGCGACGGGGAGAGGTGGAAACACCATATATTTT.

The rearrangement joins TRBV5-5 to TRBJ2-1, with 10 bases fitting TRBD2. The ends lost 0 bases at V and 9 bases at J; junction bases unmatched: 9. This CDR3 region has 16 residues. Germline CDR1 and CDR2: SGHKS and YYEKEE (reference sequence). The CDR3 sequence is CASSLEWGLAFAEQFF. DNA for the CDR3: TGTGCCAGCAGCTTGGAGTGGGGACTAGCGTTTGCTGAGCAGTTCTTC. The whole variable domain, filled in from reference TRBV5-5 and TRBJ2-1, reads DAGVTQSPTHLIKTRGQQVTLRCSPISGHKSVSWYQQVLGQGPQFIFQYYEKEERGRGNFPDRFSARQFPNYSSELNVNALLLGDSALYLCASSLEWGLAFAEQFFGPGTRLTVL.

The rearrangement links TRBV28 to TRBJ2-6; D is unclear. This CDR3 is built from 15 residues. The germline CDR1 and CDR2 sequences are MDHEN and SYDVKM. V lost 5 bases to trimming and J lost 3 bases, with 11 bases between them. The CDR3, as DNA: TGTGCCAGCAGTCGGCCGCGGTATGGGGCCAACGTCCTGACTTTC. Amino acids: CASSRPRYGANVLTF.